A selection of T cell receptor beta chains follows, all from one sample in a study of CD8 T cells in Susac syndrome. TCRdb reanalysed the immunoSEQ multiplex PCR reads using MiXCR and keeps one entry per CDR3 protein. The sample has approximately 79,000 distinct CDR3 sequences, approximately 95% seen once. Sample: CD8+ T cells from PBMCs. The receptors originated from a human donor with Susac syndrome. Both conserved end residues are part of each CDR3. Fields, in order: V gene, J gene, CDR3 protein.

TRBV11-3	TRBJ1-2	CAGGPRYYGYTF
TRBV23-1	TRBJ2-4	CASSLTGGLLAKNIQYF
TRBV9	TRBJ2-5	CASSAPKAGGETQYF
TRBV7-6	TRBJ2-5	CASSPLVRVQETQYF
TRBV12-3/TRBV12-4	TRBJ1-3	CASSVSGAGNTIYF
TRBV29-1	TRBJ2-1	CSAYDRETSYNEQFF
TRBV12-3/TRBV12-4	TRBJ2-3	CASNPSRQSDTQYF
TRBV7-2	TRBJ2-3	CASAWGPDTQYF
TRBV11-2	TRBJ2-1	CASSSGLAGGPVEQFF
TRBV5-1	TRBJ1-2	CASSHVGGALYGYTF
TRBV29-1	TRBJ2-1	CSVEGWDRDPGTSNEQFF
TRBV6-1	TRBJ1-5	CASSEEAINQPQHF
TRBV15	TRBJ2-7	CATSRPGQGPFYEQYF
TRBV6-1	TRBJ2-3	CASSVRTGTDTQYF
TRBV7-9	TRBJ1-1	CASSADRYTEAFF
TRBV20-1	TRBJ2-4	CSAKDRGKNIQYF
TRBV5-1	TRBJ1-5	CASSSTGDQPQHF
TRBV28	TRBJ1-1	CASRDRGRTEAFF
TRBV3-1	TRBJ2-5	CASSRLVVRETQYF
TRBV12-2	TRBJ2-1	CASRSICRGPSYNEQFF
TRBV6-2/TRBV6-3	TRBJ2-7	CASTSTSYEQYF
TRBV28	TRBJ1-2	CASSSGRNYGYTF
TRBV6-2/TRBV6-3	TRBJ2-5	CASSYHGTGMFPLGEETQYF
TRBV6-2/TRBV6-3	TRBJ2-2	CASSLDQAGELFF
TRBV7-9	TRBJ2-7	CASQAGDRSEQYF
TRBV19	TRBJ2-1	CASSILAHNEQFF
TRBV29-1	TRBJ2-1	CSVEGVKGLSYNEQFF
TRBV20-1	TRBJ2-5	CSAIAARAETQYF
TRBV28	TRBJ2-1	CASSPRTTALENEQFF
TRBV28	TRBJ1-2	CASSLVWENYGYTF
TRBV9	TRBJ1-2	CASSVGGGYGYTF
TRBV9	TRBJ1-2	CASSVDEVSGSNYGYTF
TRBV7-8	TRBJ2-2	CASSKTGSGTGELFF
TRBV5-1	TRBJ2-5	CASSFQGRETQYF
TRBV2	TRBJ1-2	CASSAPNYGYTF
TRBV6-5	TRBJ2-1	CASSLAGGPHEQFF
TRBV9	TRBJ1-1	CASSVGDKLNTEAFF
TRBV27	TRBJ1-5	CASSPSRGSSNQPQHF
TRBV7-6	TRBJ2-7	CASSLDGGALYEQYF
TRBV5-4	TRBJ2-3	CASSYATTSGGTDTQYF
TRBV7-9	TRBJ2-2	CASSDHDRRGRELFF
TRBV12-3/TRBV12-4	TRBJ2-3	CASSLVGSTDTQYF
TRBV27	TRBJ1-5	CASSLSAGNSNQPQHF
TRBV20-1	TRBJ2-7	CSVPGQGSYEQYF
TRBV30	TRBJ2-1	CAWKGIGEQFF
TRBV5-1	TRBJ2-1	CASSWDPGQGLNNEQFF
TRBV5-8	TRBJ2-1	CASSSGRVWPEQFF
TRBV7-9	TRBJ1-1	CASSEGPNTEAFF
TRBV14	TRBJ1-1	CASSQTNTEAFF